This record looks at one T cell receptor (beta chain) sequence and its context. Antigen specificity is unknown. The CDR3 is 16 residues long. The germline CDR1 and CDR2 sequences are SGHVS and FQNEAQ. V gave up 1 base and J gave up 6 bases; unmatched junction bases: 8. The data were produced by immunoSEQ multiplex PCR, yet TCRdb's version contains in-frame clones alone and is incomplete. Here the sample spans some 66,000 clones, about 97% being singletons. The data originate from a study of cytomegalovirus exposure and HLA in healthy donors. Study results and limitations: A list of roughly 180 TCR beta chains associated with cytomegalovirus was given.

The material sequenced was PBMCs. The gene calls are TRBV7-8 and TRBJ1-5; TRBD1 matches 8 bases. This receptor was obtained from a woman under 30 in good health and CMV-seropositive. The CDR3 bases are TGTGCCAGCAGCTTAGGCGGCAGGGGGCGCGGTCAGCCCCAGCATTTT. Residues: CASSLGGRGRGQPQHF.